This T cell receptor (beta chain) was sequenced in a study of T cells in localized non-small cell lung cancer. The repertoire was sequenced with immunoSEQ multiplex PCR; TCRdb's copy has only in-frame clones and lacks some. The table has some 82,000 clones, about 78% seen once; the top ten hold under 25%. The CDR3 totals 11 residues. Germline CDR1 is SGHVS and CDR2 is FQNEAQ. The V end was cut by 4 bases, the J end by 4 bases, with 5 bases between. The origin of this receptor is a man between 40 and 75 years old with stage II squamous cell lung carcinoma. Source: PBMCs, taken before any cancer treatment. The chain employs TRBV7-8 and TRBJ2-7; D gene ambiguous. The CDR3 region has the DNA TGTGCCAGCAGCTCGAAGTACGAGCAGTACTTC. This encodes CASSSKYEQYF.